The 13 T cell receptor beta chains below were found in one sample sequenced in a study of T cells expressing NK-cell markers. From its re-call of the 5' RACE reads, TCRdb lists each CDR3 protein once, without DNA. Here the sample table reports roughly 160,000 distinct CDR3 sequences. The sequencing sample was made of blood T cells: a sorted CD56 or NKG2C T cell subset, CD4+ or CD8+ T cells, or bulk PBMC T cells (not recorded which). All receptors derive from a woman between 18 and 70 years old in good health.

The J gene is TRBJ2-3, the V gene TRBV7-2; the TCRdb D gene call, TRBD1, has no DNA to confirm it. The germline CDR1 and CDR2 sequences are SGHTA and FQGNSA. The CDR3 is 16 residues long. The CDR3 loop reads CASRLNGGAFPDTQYF.

This chain uses TRBV29-1 with TRBJ2-5; TCRdb designates TRBD1, a call that cannot be tested without DNA. Per germline, CDR1 SQVTM and CDR2 ANQGSEA. The CDR3 consists of 15 residues. The CDR3 is CSFEPMNSYGGTQYF. Based on the CDR3 plus reference TRBV29-1 and TRBJ2-5, the full variable domain is SAVISQKPSRDICQRGTSLTIQCQVDSQVTMMFWYRQQPGQSLTLIATANQGSEATYESGFVIDKFPISRPNLTFSTLTVSNMSPEDSSIYLCSFEPMNSYGGTQYFGPGTRLLVL.

The chain uses TRBV5-1 and TRBJ2-3; TCRdb selects TRBD1, and the lack of DNA leaves this call unchecked. The CDR3 length is 13 residues. Germline CDR1 is SGHRS and CDR2 is YFSETQ. Here the CDR3 reads CASSFEGGNSQYF.

The gene calls are TRBV10-3 and TRBJ2-2; TCRdb picks TRBD2, but there is no DNA to check that call. In germline, CDR1 is ENHRY, CDR2 SYGVKD. The CDR3 consists of 18 residues. The CDR3 protein is CAIKEPGASGGNTGELFF.

The genes are TRBV20-1 and TRBJ1-1; TCRdb lists TRBD1, though no DNA is available to test this call. Per the germline V gene, CDR1 is DFQATT and CDR2 is SNEGSKA (reference sequence). This CDR3 has 14 residues. This CDR3 reads CSARTGGLNTEAFF.

The chain recombines TRBV28 with TRBJ2-5; TCRdb reports TRBD2, a call that lacks DNA to check it against. Germline V lookup: CDR1 MDHEN, CDR2 SYDVKM. The CDR3 contains 14 residues. CDR3 sequence reads: CASRASVYRETQYF.

V usage is TRBV20-1 and J usage is TRBJ2-7. Germline V CDR1 and CDR2: DFQATT, SNEGSKA (reference sequence). This CDR3 is 12 amino acids long. The CDR3 loop is CSATYDSYEQYF.

The V and J genes are TRBV12-3 or TRBV12-4 and TRBJ2-1; TCRdb's D gene call, TRBD2, goes unchecked for lack of DNA. The CDR3 has 16 amino acids. This chain's CDR3 is CASTMDTSVSGNEQFF.

The V gene is TRBV27, the J gene TRBJ2-1; TCRdb gives TRBD2 as the D gene, but with no DNA this cannot be confirmed. The CDR3 has 16 amino acids. The germline V gene encodes CDR1 MNHEY and CDR2 SMNVEV (reference sequence). The CDR3 loop is CASSLFSLAAYNEQFF.

This CDR3 is CSARDSAGGYETQYF. The chain employs TRBV20-1 and TRBJ2-5; TCRdb designates TRBD2, a call that cannot be tested without DNA. Germline CDR1 and CDR2: DFQATT and SNEGSKA (reference sequence). This CDR3 region has 15 residues.

The chain combines TRBV7-8 with TRBJ2-5; TCRdb reports TRBD2, a call that lacks DNA to check it against. The CDR3 is 16 amino acids. Germline-derived CDR1 and CDR2 are SGHVS and FQNEAQ. CDR3 residues: CASSLLGLAGEETQYF.

The chain couples TRBV20-1 to TRBJ1-6; the TCRdb D gene call, TRBD1, has no DNA to confirm it. The CDR3 has 15 residues. Germline V gene sequence: CDR1 DFQATT, CDR2 SNEGSKA (reference sequence). CDR3 sequence reads: CSASYGGIYNSPLHF.

The CDR3 loop is CASTLGGFSPLHF. The chain couples TRBV5-1 to TRBJ1-6. The germline V gene has CDR1 SGHRS and CDR2 YFSETQ. This CDR3 is built from 13 residues.